A single sample gave rise to the 30 T cell receptor beta chains below, sequenced in a study of CD8+ T cells in alopecia areata. Treatment noted: oral pan-JAK inhibitor, 5-10 mg twice daily. Reverse transcribed after extraction, RNA yielded cDNA as the sequencing template. Measured with immunoSEQ multiplex PCR; TCRdb has only the in-frame clones, and not every one. The sample lists about 190,000 clones, roughly 60% occurring once. Here the sequenced sample was CD4+ T cells sorted from blood, taken around week 49, from a patient treated with tofacitinib. These receptors came from a human donor with alopecia areata.

The CDR3 nucleotides are TGTGCCAGCAGCCACACGACCGGGGAGCTGTTTTTT. It translates to CASSHTTGELFF. V is TRBV7-2 and J is TRBJ2-2; no firm D call. CDR1 is SGHTA, CDR2 FQGNSA, per germline. Between the trimmed V and J ends, which lost 5 bases and 5 bases, there was a span of 6 bases. The CDR3 runs to 12 residues.

In regard to this clone: The same CDR3 can be traced to other DNA sequences in this sample. The chain joins TRBV7-2 to TRBJ2-7, with a weak D call TRBD1 (6 bases). Germline CDR1 is SGHTA and CDR2 is FQGNSA. The CDR3 runs 13 residues. V was shortened by 0 bases and J by 3 bases, with 6 bases between the two germline ends. This chain's CDR3 is CASSLAQGYEQYF. The CDR3 coding sequence is TGTGCCAGCAGCTTAGCACAGGGCTACGAGCAGTACTTC. The whole variable domain, filled in from reference TRBV7-2 and TRBJ2-7, reads GAGVSQSPSNKVTEKGKDVELRCDPISGHTALYWYRQSLGQGLEFLIYFQGNSAPDKSGLPSDRFSAERTGGSVSTLTIQRTQQEDSAVYLCASSLAQGYEQYFGPGTRLTVT.

This clone was counted only a few times. The J gene is TRBJ2-7, the V gene TRBV5-5, with 10 positions matching TRBD1. V lost 2 bases and J lost 7; bases outside the gene matches: 9. This CDR3 is built from 15 residues. Germline CDR1 and CDR2: SGHKS and YYEKEE (reference sequence). The CDR3 nucleotides read TGTGCCAGCAGCTTTGCCGTCGACAGGGGGCGAGAGCAGTACTTC. This sequence encodes CASSFAVDRGREQYF.

This clone has only a few counts. The chain is built from TRBV7-9 and TRBJ2-4; the match to TRBD1 covers 9 bases. V trimming: 0 bases; J trimming: 2 bases; junction bases outside the gene matches: 5. In germline, CDR1 is SEHNR, CDR2 FQNEAQ (reference sequence). The CDR3 is made up of 17 amino acids. The CDR3 is CASSLAGTGITKNIQYF. CDR3 coding DNA: TGTGCCAGCAGCTTAGCCGGGACAGGGATAACCAAAAACATTCAGTACTTC.

This clone was counted a few times. The rearrangement joins TRBV7-2 to TRBJ2-7; D not resolved. The ends were cut back, 1 base at V and 6 bases at J, with 1 base in the middle. The CDR3 length is 10 residues. Per the germline V gene, CDR1 is SGHTA and CDR2 is FQGNSA. The CDR3 sequence is CASSLGEQYF. For the CDR3, the DNA is TGTGCCAGCAGCTTAGGCGAGCAGTACTTC.

This sequence joins TRBV27 and TRBJ1-5, with 10 positions matching TRBD1. The CDR3 contains 15 residues. With V trimmed by 5 bases and J by 6 bases, 7 bases remained unmatched. Germline CDR1 MNHEY, CDR2 SMNVEV (reference sequence). Here the CDR3 DNA reads TGTGCCAGCAGTCCGACAGGGGGCATGGGTCAGCCCCAGCATTTT. Encoded protein: CASSPTGGMGQPQHF.

This clone was seen more than once but under ten times. The DNA for the CDR3 is TGCGCCAGCAGCCAAGCACCAAACAACTACGAGCAGTACTTC. Its translation: CASSQAPNNYEQYF. This chain connects TRBV4-3 to TRBJ2-7, with unresolved D. Germline-derived CDR1 and CDR2 are LGHNA and YSLEER. The CDR3 has 14 amino acids. The V end was cut by 1 base, the J end by 3 bases, with 10 bases between.

J is TRBJ2-1 and V is TRBV30; D is undetermined. The V and J ends lost 2 bases and 12 bases respectively, with 14 bases between them. CDR3 size: 12 residues. Germline V gene data show CDR1 as GTSNPN and CDR2 as SVGIG (reference sequence). CDR3 amino acids: CAWSTPLGTQFF. The CDR3 DNA sequence: TGTGCCTGGAGTACCCCTCTAGGAACGCAGTTCTTC.

The V call is TRBV6-5, the J call TRBJ1-1, with unresolved D. Germline-derived CDR1 and CDR2 are MNHEY and SVGAGI. V gave up 6 bases and J gave up 0 bases, with 8 bases separating them. CDR3 length equals 13 residues. The CDR3 coding sequence is TGTGCCAGCAGACCTACACTGAACACTGAAGCTTTCTTT. It codes for CASRPTLNTEAFF.

The chain joins TRBV5-6 to TRBJ2-3; D may be TRBD1 (6 bases). The CDR3 consists of 16 residues. Germline V gives CDR1 SGHDT, CDR2 YYEEEE. V was trimmed by 4 bases and J by 0 bases, leaving 15 bases between them. The CDR3 nucleotides are TGTGCCAGCAGCCAAATAACAGGGAGAAGCACAGATACGCAGTATTTT. It translates to CASSQITGRSTDTQYF.

The chain carries TRBV5-6 and TRBJ2-7; no firm D call. V shed 1 base and J shed 5 bases, with 13 bases lying between them. CDR1 is SGHDT and CDR2 is YYEEEE in the germline V gene. The CDR3 contains 14 residues. The CDR3: CASSLWQATHEQYF. The DNA for the CDR3 is TGTGCCAGCAGCTTGTGGCAAGCTACCCACGAGCAGTACTTC.

This clone was counted ten times or more. The rearrangement joins TRBV4-3 to TRBJ1-2; no clear D. The CDR3 length is 16 residues. V gave up 1 base and J gave up 5 bases, with 17 bases separating them. Germline assignment: CDR1 LGHNA and CDR2 YSLEER. The CDR3: CASSQATVSPGYGYTF. Here the CDR3 DNA reads TGCGCCAGCAGCCAAGCAACAGTTTCGCCGGGATATGGCTACACCTTC.

V and J are TRBV29-1 and TRBJ2-7; D unclear. Trimming took off 1 base at V and 5 bases at J, with 12 bases between the two ends. This CDR3 is built from 13 residues. CDR1 SQVTM and CDR2 ANQGSEA come from the germline V gene. CDR3: CSVEVPPRNEQYF. The CDR3 DNA is TGCAGCGTTGAAGTTCCCCCAAGGAACGAGCAGTACTTC.

This chain joins TRBV2 and TRBJ2-7; D not certain. Per germline, CDR1 SNHLY and CDR2 FYNNEI. V dropped 3 bases and J dropped 6 bases, with 15 bases sitting between them. The CDR3 has 14 residues. CDR3 DNA: TGTGCCAGCAGTGATATGATCACCGGAATCGAGCAGTACTTC. Amino acid sequence: CASSDMITGIEQYF.

CDR3 region: CAWKDSGNTIYF. DNA for the CDR3: TGTGCCTGGAAAGATTCTGGAAACACCATATATTTT. The rearrangement links TRBV30 to TRBJ1-3; D call uncertain. The CDR3 totals 12 residues. The germline gives CDR1 GTSNPN, CDR2 SVGIG (reference sequence). V gave up 4 bases and J gave up 1 base, with 5 bases separating them. The full variable domain, in which reference TRBV30 and TRBJ1-3 provide the parts outside the CDR3, is SQTIHQWPATLVQPVGSPLSLECTVEGTSNPNLYWYRQAAGRGLQLLFYSVGIGQISSEVPQNLSASRPQDRQFILSSKKLLLSDSGFYLCAWKDSGNTIYFGEGSWLTVV.

About this clone: The final CDR3 position lacks the conserved phenylalanine or tryptophan, pointing to a likely read error. The DNA is omitted, as the CDR3 cannot be located on it reliably, and the CDR3 follows TCRdb's listing. The chain combines TRBV30 with TRBJ1-2. The CDR3 is 10 amino acids long, termini counted. Germline CDR1 is GTSNPN and CDR2 is SVGIG (reference sequence). The CDR3 sequence is CAWSRNTRPL.

This chain uses TRBV9 with TRBJ1-1; a weak D match, TRBD1 (5 bases). Trimming removed 0 bases from V and 1 base from J, with 10 bases in between. Germline lookup yields CDR1 SGDLS and CDR2 YYNGEE. This CDR3 region has 15 residues. CDR3 region: CASSVDQGKNTEAFF. The CDR3 DNA follows: TGTGCCAGCAGCGTAGACCAGGGAAAGAACACTGAAGCTTTCTTT.

This clone has a single count. The chain employs TRBV25-1 and TRBJ1-1; D may be TRBD1 (5 bases). This CDR3 contains 15 residues. In germline, CDR1 is MGHDK, CDR2 SYGVNS. V was clipped by 2 bases and J by 2 bases, with 12 bases between them. CDR3 in DNA: TGTGCCAGCAGTGAAGGGGGACGTCAAAACACTGAAGCTTTCTTT. The encoded protein is CASSEGGRQNTEAFF.

This clone was seen more than once but under ten times. V gene TRBV19 combines with J gene TRBJ1-5; maybe TRBD1 (5 bases). V was shortened by 10 bases and J by 7 bases, with 20 bases between the two germline ends. There are 14 residues in the CDR3. Per the germline V gene, CDR1 is LNHDA and CDR2 is SQIVND (reference sequence). The CDR3 DNA follows: TGTGCCACCAAGGGGACCCCGAGTGGGCAGCCCCAGCATTTT. Translation: CATKGTPSGQPQHF. The whole variable domain, filled in from reference TRBV19 and TRBJ1-5, reads DGGITQSPKYLFRKEGQNVTLSCEQNLNHDAMYWYRQDPGQGLRLIYYSQIVNDFQKGDIAEGYSVSREKKESFPLTVTSAQKNPTAFYLCATKGTPSGQPQHFGDGTRLSIL.

The chain is built from TRBV5-1 and TRBJ1-2; 12 positions match TRBD1. The CDR3 is 15 residues long. J was trimmed by 7 bases and V by 0 bases; bases with no gene match: 4. In germline, CDR1 is SGHRS, CDR2 YFSETQ. CDR3 coding DNA: TGCGCCAGCAGCTTGGAAGGGACAGGGGGCAGTGGCTACACCTTC. This sequence encodes CASSLEGTGGSGYTF.

CDR3 coding DNA: TGTGCCTGGAGTGTAAGGGGGGCTCGTAACTATGGCTACACCTTC. Translating gives CAWSVRGARNYGYTF. The rearrangement links TRBV30 to TRBJ1-2, with D perhaps matching TRBD1 (6 bases). Looked up from germline, CDR1 is GTSNPN and CDR2 is SVGIG (reference sequence). The CDR3 is 15 amino acids. The germline V and J ends were trimmed by 0 bases and 1 base, with 12 bases remaining between them.

The chain recombines TRBV6-5 with TRBJ2-7; 7 positions match TRBD1. The CDR3 contains 16 residues. The junction had 11 bases not matched to a gene; V was cut back by 4 bases and J by 2 bases. Germline V gene data show CDR1 as MNHEY and CDR2 as SVGAGI. CDR3 bases: TGTGCCAGCAGTTCACCCGTGGGACAGAGTCCCTACGAGCAGTACTTC. Translation: CASSSPVGQSPYEQYF.

The V call is TRBV6-6, the J call TRBJ2-7, with D perhaps TRBD1 (7 bases). Trimming removed 6 bases from V and 7 bases from J, with 22 bases in between. CDR1 and CDR2 from the germline V gene are MNHNY and SVGAGI (reference sequence). This CDR3 is built from 15 residues. The CDR3: CASSQTTGRMREQYF. For the CDR3, the DNA is TGTGCCAGCAGCCAAACGACAGGGAGGATGAGAGAGCAGTACTTC.

The J gene is TRBJ1-1, the V gene TRBV10-2, with TRBD1 matching over 7 bases. The CDR3 extends over 11 amino acids. V shed 6 bases, J shed 7 bases, and the junction held 2 bases outside the gene matches. The germline V gene encodes CDR1 WSHSY and CDR2 SAAADI. CDR3 residues: CASRGDSEAFF. CDR3 DNA: TGCGCCAGCAGGGGGGACAGTGAAGCTTTCTTT.

In its sample, this clone was seen a few times. The chain combines TRBV29-1 with TRBJ1-1, with D possibly matching TRBD1 (5 bases). The V end lost 1 base, the J end lost 0 bases, and 6 bases lay between the germline ends. The CDR3 runs to 13 residues. Per germline, CDR1 SQVTM and CDR2 ANQGSEA. The CDR3: CSVEAGMNTEAFF. The CDR3 nucleotides read TGCAGCGTTGAAGCAGGGATGAACACTGAAGCTTTCTTT. Full variable domain (remainder filled in from reference TRBV29-1 and TRBJ1-1): SAVISQKPSRDICQRGTSLTIQCQVDSQVTMMFWYRQQPGQSLTLIATANQGSEATYESGFVIDKFPISRPNLTFSTLTVSNMSPEDSSIYLCSVEAGMNTEAFFGQGTRLTVV.

The chain carries TRBV6-5 and TRBJ1-1; a weak D match, TRBD1 (5 bases). Trimming took off 2 bases at V and 10 bases at J, with 14 bases between the two ends. Germline lookup yields CDR1 MNHEY and CDR2 SVGAGI. The CDR3 length is 13 residues. The CDR3 spells CASSYNPTGGAFF. The CDR3 coding sequence is TGTGCCAGCAGTTACAACCCCACAGGCGGAGCTTTCTTT.

This sequence joins TRBV29-1 and TRBJ2-7; no firm D call. The CDR3 contains 13 residues. V was cut by 7 bases and J by 3 bases, with 16 bases left in between. Germline values: CDR1 SQVTM, CDR2 ANQGSEA. This chain's CDR3 is CSASSAGFYEQYF. CDR3 coding DNA: TGCAGCGCCAGTTCTGCTGGTTTCTACGAGCAGTACTTC.

The rearrangement uses TRBV9 and TRBJ2-3, with TRBD2 identical over 7 bases. CDR3 size: 16 residues. Germline assignment: CDR1 SGDLS and CDR2 YYNGEE. Unmatched junction bases numbered 6, after V lost 0 bases and J lost 2 bases. The CDR3: CASSVASGTPTDTQYF. CDR3 bases: TGTGCCAGCAGCGTAGCCAGCGGGACGCCCACAGATACGCAGTATTTT.

There are a few counts of this clone. The genes are TRBV9 and TRBJ1-4; D not certain. Germline V lookup: CDR1 SGDLS, CDR2 YYNGEE. Trimming cost V 4 bases and J 3 bases, with 7 bases left between them. CDR3 length: 13 amino acids. The CDR3 loop reads CASSLGANEKLFF. CDR3 nucleotides: TGTGCCAGCAGCCTTGGCGCTAATGAAAAACTGTTTTTT.

V gene TRBV29-1 combines with J gene TRBJ2-1; D may be TRBD2 (6 bases). The V end lost 3 bases, the J end lost 12 bases, and 15 bases lay between the germline ends. CDR3 size: 12 residues. Germline CDR1 is SQVTM and CDR2 is ANQGSEA. The CDR3 is CSVERSGRPQFF. DNA of the CDR3: TGCAGCGTTGAGCGAAGCGGGCGCCCGCAGTTCTTC.